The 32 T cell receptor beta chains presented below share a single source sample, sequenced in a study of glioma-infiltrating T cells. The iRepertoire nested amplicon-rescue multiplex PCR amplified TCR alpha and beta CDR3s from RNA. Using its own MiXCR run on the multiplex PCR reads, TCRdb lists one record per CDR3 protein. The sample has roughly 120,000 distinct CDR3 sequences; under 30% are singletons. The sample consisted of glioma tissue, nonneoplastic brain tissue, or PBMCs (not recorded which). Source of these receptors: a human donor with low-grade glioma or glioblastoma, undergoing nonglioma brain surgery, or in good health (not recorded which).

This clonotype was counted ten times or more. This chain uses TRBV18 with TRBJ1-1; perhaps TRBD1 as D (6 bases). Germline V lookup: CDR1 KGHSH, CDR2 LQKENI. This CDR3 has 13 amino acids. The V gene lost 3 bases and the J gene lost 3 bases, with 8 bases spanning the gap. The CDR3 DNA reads TGTGCCAGCTCACCGGACAGTTACACTGAAGCTTTCTTT. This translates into CASSPDSYTEAFF. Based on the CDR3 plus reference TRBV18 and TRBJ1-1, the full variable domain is NAGVMQNPRHLVRRRGQEARLRCSPMKGHSHVYWYRQLPEEGLKFMVYLQKENIIDESGMPKERFSAEFPKEGPSILRIQQVVRGDSAAYFCASSPDSYTEAFFGQGTRLTVV.

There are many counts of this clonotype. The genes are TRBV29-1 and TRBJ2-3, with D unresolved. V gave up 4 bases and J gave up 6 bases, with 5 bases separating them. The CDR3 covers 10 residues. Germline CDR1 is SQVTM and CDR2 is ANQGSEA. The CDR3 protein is CSVVRDTQYF. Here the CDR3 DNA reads TGCAGCGTTGTGCGGGATACGCAGTATTTT.

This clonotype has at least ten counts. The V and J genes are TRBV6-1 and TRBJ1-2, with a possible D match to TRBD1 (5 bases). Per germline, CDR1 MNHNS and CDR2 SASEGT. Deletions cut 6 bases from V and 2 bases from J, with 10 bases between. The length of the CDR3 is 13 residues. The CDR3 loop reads CASRGGLNYGYTF. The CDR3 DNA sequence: TGTGCCAGCAGGGGGGGACTGAACTATGGCTACACCTTC.

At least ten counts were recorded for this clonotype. This CDR3 is CASSFQGKTEAFF. The DNA of the CDR3 is TGCGCCAGCAGCTTTCAGGGGAAAACTGAAGCTTTCTTT. The chain employs TRBV5-1 and TRBJ1-1; D may be TRBD1 (6 bases). Per germline, CDR1 SGHRS and CDR2 YFSETQ. The CDR3 runs to 13 residues. V lost 2 bases and J 5 bases, leaving 10 bases between the germline ends.

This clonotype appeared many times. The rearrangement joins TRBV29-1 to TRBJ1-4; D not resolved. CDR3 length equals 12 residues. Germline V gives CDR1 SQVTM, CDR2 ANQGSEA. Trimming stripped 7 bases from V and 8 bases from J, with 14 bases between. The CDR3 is CSAGLGKEKLFF. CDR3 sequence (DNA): TGCAGCGCCGGACTTGGGAAGGAAAAACTGTTTTTT.

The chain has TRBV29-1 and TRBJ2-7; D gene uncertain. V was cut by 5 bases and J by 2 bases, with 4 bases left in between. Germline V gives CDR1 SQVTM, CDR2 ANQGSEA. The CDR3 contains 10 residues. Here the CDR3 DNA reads TGCAGCGTTTTTACCTACGAGCAGTACTTC. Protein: CSVFTYEQYF.

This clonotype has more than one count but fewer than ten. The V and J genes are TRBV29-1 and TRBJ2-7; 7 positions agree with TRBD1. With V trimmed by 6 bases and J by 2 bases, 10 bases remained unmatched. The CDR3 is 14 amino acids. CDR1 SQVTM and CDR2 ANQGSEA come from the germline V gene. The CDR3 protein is CSVDRVGTTYEQYF. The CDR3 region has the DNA TGCAGCGTCGACAGGGTGGGGACGACCTACGAGCAGTACTTC.

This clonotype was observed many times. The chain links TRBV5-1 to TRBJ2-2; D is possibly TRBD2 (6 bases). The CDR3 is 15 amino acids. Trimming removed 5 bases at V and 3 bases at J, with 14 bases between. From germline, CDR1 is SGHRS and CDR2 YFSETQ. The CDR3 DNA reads TGCGCCAGCAGGCCCCCGGGAGTGGACACCGGGGAGCTGTTTTTT. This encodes CASRPPGVDTGELFF.

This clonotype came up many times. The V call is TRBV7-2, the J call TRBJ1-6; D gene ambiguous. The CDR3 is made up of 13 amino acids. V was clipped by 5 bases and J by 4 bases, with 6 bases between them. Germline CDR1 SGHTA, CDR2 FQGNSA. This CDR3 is CASSRAYNSPLHF. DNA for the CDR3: TGTGCCAGCAGCCGTGCTTATAATTCACCCCTCCACTTT. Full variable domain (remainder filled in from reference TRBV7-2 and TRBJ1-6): GAGVSQSPSNKVTEKGKDVELRCDPISGHTALYWYRQSLGQGLEFLIYFQGNSAPDKSGLPSDRFSAERTGGSVSTLTIQRTQQEDSAVYLCASSRAYNSPLHFGNGTRLTVT.

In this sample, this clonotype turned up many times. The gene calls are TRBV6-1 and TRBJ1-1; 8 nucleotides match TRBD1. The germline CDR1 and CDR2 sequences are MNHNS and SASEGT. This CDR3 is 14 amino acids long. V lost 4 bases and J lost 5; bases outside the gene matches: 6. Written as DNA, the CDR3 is TGTGCCAGCAGTGCCCGTACAGGGGGGACTGAAGCTTTCTTT. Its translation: CASSARTGGTEAFF.

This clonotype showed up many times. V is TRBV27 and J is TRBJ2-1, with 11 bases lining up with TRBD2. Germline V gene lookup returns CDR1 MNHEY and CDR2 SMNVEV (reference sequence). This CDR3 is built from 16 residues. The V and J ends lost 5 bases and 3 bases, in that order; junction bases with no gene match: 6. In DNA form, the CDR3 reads TGTGCCAGCAGTCCCCGACTAGCGGGGTTCTACAATGAGCAGTTCTTC. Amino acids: CASSPRLAGFYNEQFF.

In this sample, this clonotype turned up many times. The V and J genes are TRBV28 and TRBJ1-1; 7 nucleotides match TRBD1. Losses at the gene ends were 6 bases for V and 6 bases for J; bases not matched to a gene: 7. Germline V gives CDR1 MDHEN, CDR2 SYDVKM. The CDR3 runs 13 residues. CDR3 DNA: TGTGCCAGCAGGAATGACAGGGCATCTGAAGCTTTCTTT. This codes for CASRNDRASEAFF.

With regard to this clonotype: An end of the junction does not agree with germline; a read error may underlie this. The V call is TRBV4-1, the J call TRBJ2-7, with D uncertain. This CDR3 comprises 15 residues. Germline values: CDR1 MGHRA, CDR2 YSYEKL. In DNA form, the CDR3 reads TGCGCCAGCAGCCAAGTGGCTCGAGACGGCTACAAGCAGTACTTC. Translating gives CASSQVARDGYKQYF.

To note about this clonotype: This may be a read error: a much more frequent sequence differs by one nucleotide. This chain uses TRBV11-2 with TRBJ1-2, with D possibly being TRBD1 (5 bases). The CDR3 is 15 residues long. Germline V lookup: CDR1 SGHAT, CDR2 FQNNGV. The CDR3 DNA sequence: TGTGCCAGCAGCTTAGTTCCAGGGTGGAACTATGGCCACACCTTC. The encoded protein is CASSLVPGWNYGHTF.

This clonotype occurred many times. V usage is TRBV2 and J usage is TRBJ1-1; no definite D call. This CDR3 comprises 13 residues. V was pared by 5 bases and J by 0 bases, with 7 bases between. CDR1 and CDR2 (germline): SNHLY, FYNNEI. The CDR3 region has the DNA TGTGCCAGCAGTTCTAGTATGAACACTGAAGCTTTCTTT. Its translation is CASSSSMNTEAFF.

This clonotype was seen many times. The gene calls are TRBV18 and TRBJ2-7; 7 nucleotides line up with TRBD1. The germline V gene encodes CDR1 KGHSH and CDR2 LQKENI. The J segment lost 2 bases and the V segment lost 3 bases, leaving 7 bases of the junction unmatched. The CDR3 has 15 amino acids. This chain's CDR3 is CASSPGQVGTYEQYF. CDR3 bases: TGTGCCAGCTCACCCGGACAGGTCGGCACCTACGAGCAGTACTTC.

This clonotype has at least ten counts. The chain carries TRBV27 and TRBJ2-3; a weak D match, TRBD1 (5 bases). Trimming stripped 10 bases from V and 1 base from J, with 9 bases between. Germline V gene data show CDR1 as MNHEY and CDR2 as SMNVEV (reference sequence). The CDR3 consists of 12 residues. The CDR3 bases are TGTGCCAAAGGACAACGCACAGATACGCAGTATTTT. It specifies CAKGQRTDTQYF.

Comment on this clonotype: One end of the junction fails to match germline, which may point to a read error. The DNA of the CDR3 is TGTGCCAGCAGTGACACCCCGGGACAGGGGGCCACTGAAGCGTTCTTT. It encodes CASSDTPGQGATEAFF. This chain links TRBV25-1 with TRBJ1-1; 12 bases agree with TRBD1. There are 16 residues in the CDR3. From germline, CDR1 is MGHDK and CDR2 SYGVNS.

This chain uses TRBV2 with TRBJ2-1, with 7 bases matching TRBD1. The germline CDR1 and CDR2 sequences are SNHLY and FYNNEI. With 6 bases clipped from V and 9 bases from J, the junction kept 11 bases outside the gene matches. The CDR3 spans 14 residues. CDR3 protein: CASRGPGQSREQFF. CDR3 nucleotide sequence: TGTGCCAGCAGGGGTCCGGGACAGTCCCGTGAGCAGTTCTTC.

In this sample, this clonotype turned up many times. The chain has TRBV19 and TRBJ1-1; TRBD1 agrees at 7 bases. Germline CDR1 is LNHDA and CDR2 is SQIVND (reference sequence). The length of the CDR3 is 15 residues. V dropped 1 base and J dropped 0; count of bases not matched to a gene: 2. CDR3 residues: CASSIAGQLNTEAFF. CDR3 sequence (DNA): TGTGCCAGTAGTATAGCGGGACAGTTGAACACTGAAGCTTTCTTT.

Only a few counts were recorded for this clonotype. The CDR3 protein is CASSLEGNLGQPQHF. For the CDR3, the DNA is TGTGCCAGCAGTTTGGAGGGAAATCTCGGTCAGCCCCAGCATTTT. This chain uses TRBV12-3 or TRBV12-4 with TRBJ1-5; D gene uncertain. The V gene lost 3 bases and the J gene lost 6 bases, with 15 bases spanning the gap. The CDR3 has 15 amino acids.

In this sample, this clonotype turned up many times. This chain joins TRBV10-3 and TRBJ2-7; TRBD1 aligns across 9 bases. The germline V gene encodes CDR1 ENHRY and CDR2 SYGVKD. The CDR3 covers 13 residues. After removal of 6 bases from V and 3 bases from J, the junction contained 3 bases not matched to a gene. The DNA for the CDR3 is TGTGCCATCAGCCGGGACAGGGTCTACGAGCAGTACTTC. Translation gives CAISRDRVYEQYF.

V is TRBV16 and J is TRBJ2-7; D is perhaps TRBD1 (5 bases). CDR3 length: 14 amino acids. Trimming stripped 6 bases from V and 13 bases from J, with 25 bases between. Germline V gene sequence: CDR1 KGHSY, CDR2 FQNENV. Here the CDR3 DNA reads TGTGCCAGCAGTGTCAACAGGAGCTCTGACGACCATTACTTC. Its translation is CASSVNRSSDDHYF. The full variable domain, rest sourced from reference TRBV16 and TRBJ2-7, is GEEVAQTPKHLVRGEGQKAKLYCAPIKGHSYVFWYQQVLKNEFKFLISFQNENVFDETGMPKERFSAKCLPNSPCSLEIQATKLEDSAVYFCASSVNRSSDDHYFGPGTRLTVT.

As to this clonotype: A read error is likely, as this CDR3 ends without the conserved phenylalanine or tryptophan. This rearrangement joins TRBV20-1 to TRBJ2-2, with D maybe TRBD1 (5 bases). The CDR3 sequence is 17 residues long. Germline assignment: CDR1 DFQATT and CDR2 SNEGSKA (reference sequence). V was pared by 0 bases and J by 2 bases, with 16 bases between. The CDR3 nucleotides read TGCAGTGCTAGAGATAGGGTGGCAAGGGGTAACACCGGGGAGCTGTTTTAT. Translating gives CSARDRVARGNTGELFY.

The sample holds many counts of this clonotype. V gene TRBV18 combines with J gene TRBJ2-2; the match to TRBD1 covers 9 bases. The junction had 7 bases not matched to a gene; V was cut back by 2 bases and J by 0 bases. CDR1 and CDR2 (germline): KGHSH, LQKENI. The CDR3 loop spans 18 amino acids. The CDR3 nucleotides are TGTGCCAGCTCACCAGCGATGGGACAGGGTTCGAACACCGGGGAGCTGTTTTTT. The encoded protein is CASSPAMGQGSNTGELFF. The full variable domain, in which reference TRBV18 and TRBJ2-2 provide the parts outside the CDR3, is NAGVMQNPRHLVRRRGQEARLRCSPMKGHSHVYWYRQLPEEGLKFMVYLQKENIIDESGMPKERFSAEFPKEGPSILRIQQVVRGDSAAYFCASSPAMGQGSNTGELFFGEGSRLTVL.

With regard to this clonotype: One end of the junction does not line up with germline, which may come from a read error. The CDR3 sequence is CASSQGEAYNVQFF. DNA for the CDR3: TGCGCCAGCAGCCAAGGGGAGGCTTACAATGTGCAGTTCTTC. V gene TRBV4-1 combines with J gene TRBJ2-1; maybe TRBD2 (6 bases). The CDR3 is made up of 14 amino acids. Germline V CDR1 and CDR2: MGHRA, YSYEKL.

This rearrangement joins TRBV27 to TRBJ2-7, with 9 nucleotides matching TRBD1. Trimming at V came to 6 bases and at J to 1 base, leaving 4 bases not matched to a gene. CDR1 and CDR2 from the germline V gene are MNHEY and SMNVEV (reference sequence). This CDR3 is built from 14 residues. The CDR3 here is CASRRQGVSYEQYF. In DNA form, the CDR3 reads TGTGCCAGCAGACGACAGGGGGTATCCTACGAGCAGTACTTC.

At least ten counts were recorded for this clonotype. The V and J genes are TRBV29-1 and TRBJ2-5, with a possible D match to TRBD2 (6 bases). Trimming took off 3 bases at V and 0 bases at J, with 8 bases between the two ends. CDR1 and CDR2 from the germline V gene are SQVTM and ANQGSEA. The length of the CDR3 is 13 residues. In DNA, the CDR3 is TGCAGCGTTGAGGACTATCACCAAGAGACCCAGTACTTC. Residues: CSVEDYHQETQYF.

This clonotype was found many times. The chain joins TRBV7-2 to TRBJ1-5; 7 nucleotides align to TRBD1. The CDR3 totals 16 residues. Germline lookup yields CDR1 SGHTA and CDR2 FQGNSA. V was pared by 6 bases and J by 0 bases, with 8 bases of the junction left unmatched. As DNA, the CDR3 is TGTGCCAGCAGGGCGACAGGGCTATATAGCAATCAGCCCCAGCATTTT. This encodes CASRATGLYSNQPQHF.

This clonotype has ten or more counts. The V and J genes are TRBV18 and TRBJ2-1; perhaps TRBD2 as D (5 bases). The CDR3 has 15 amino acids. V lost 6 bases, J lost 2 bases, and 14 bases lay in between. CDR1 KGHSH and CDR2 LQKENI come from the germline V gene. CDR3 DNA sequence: TGTGCCAGCTCCGGACTGGCTGGCACCTACAATGAGCAGTTCTTC. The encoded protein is CASSGLAGTYNEQFF.

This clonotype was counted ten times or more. The DNA of the CDR3 is TGTGCCAGCAGCTTAGACGGGATTCAGCCCCAGCATTTT. Its translation: CASSLDGIQPQHF. The rearrangement joins TRBV7-2 to TRBJ1-5; no clear D gene. CDR1 and CDR2 (germline): SGHTA, FQGNSA. Trimming took off 1 base at V and 6 bases at J, with 7 bases between the two ends. There are 13 residues in the CDR3.

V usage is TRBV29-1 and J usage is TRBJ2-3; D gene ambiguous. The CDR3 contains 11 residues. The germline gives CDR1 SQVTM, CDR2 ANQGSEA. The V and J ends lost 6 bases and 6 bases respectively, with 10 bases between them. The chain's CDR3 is CSVVGADTQYF. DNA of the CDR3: TGCAGCGTAGTGGGTGCTGATACGCAGTATTTT.